What follows are 3 T cell receptor beta chains derived from one specimen sequenced in a study of cytomegalovirus exposure and HLA in healthy donors. 13 Jbeta primers and 60 Vbeta primers were used for the PCR. Profiling relied on immunoSEQ multiplex PCR, and the TCRdb table lists in-frame clones only, not all of them. The sample includes around 160,000 clones, around 80% of them seen just once. The sample consisted of PBMCs. The receptors come from a male donor in good health and CMV-seronegative.

CDR3: CASSIEVQGTNTGELFF. CDR3 bases: TGTGCCAGTAGTATAGAGGTACAGGGTACGAACACCGGGGAGCTGTTTTTT. The J gene is TRBJ2-2, the V gene TRBV19; a possible D gene is TRBD1 (6 bases). The CDR3 loop spans 17 amino acids. Between the trimmed V and J ends, which lost 0 bases and 0 bases, there was a span of 11 bases. Germline CDR1 and CDR2: LNHDA and SQIVND (reference sequence). Together with reference TRBV19 and TRBJ2-2, the CDR3 gives the full variable domain: DGGITQSPKYLFRKEGQNVTLSCEQNLNHDAMYWYRQDPGQGLRLIYYSQIVNDFQKGDIAEGYSVSREKKESFPLTVTSAQKNPTAFYLCASSIEVQGTNTGELFFGEGSRLTVL.

This clone was seen a handful of times. The chain combines TRBV6-1 with TRBJ2-7; the D gene is possibly TRBD2 (5 bases). The CDR3 loop spans 15 amino acids. Germline CDR1 MNHNS, CDR2 SASEGT. The V and J ends lost 0 bases and 2 bases respectively, with 11 bases between them. The CDR3 loop is CASSEAPGVTYEQYF. CDR3 nucleotides: TGTGCCAGCAGTGAAGCGCCCGGGGTCACCTACGAGCAGTACTTC.

This clone was seen more than once but under ten times. The chain couples TRBV28 to TRBJ2-1; possibly TRBD2 for D (5 bases). Germline CDR1 MDHEN, CDR2 SYDVKM. The V gene lost 8 bases and the J gene lost 5 bases, with 16 bases spanning the gap. The CDR3 spans 14 residues. The chain's CDR3 is CASRLVAGNNEQFF. The CDR3 DNA sequence: TGTGCCAGCCGTCTCGTTGCGGGTAACAATGAGCAGTTCTTC.